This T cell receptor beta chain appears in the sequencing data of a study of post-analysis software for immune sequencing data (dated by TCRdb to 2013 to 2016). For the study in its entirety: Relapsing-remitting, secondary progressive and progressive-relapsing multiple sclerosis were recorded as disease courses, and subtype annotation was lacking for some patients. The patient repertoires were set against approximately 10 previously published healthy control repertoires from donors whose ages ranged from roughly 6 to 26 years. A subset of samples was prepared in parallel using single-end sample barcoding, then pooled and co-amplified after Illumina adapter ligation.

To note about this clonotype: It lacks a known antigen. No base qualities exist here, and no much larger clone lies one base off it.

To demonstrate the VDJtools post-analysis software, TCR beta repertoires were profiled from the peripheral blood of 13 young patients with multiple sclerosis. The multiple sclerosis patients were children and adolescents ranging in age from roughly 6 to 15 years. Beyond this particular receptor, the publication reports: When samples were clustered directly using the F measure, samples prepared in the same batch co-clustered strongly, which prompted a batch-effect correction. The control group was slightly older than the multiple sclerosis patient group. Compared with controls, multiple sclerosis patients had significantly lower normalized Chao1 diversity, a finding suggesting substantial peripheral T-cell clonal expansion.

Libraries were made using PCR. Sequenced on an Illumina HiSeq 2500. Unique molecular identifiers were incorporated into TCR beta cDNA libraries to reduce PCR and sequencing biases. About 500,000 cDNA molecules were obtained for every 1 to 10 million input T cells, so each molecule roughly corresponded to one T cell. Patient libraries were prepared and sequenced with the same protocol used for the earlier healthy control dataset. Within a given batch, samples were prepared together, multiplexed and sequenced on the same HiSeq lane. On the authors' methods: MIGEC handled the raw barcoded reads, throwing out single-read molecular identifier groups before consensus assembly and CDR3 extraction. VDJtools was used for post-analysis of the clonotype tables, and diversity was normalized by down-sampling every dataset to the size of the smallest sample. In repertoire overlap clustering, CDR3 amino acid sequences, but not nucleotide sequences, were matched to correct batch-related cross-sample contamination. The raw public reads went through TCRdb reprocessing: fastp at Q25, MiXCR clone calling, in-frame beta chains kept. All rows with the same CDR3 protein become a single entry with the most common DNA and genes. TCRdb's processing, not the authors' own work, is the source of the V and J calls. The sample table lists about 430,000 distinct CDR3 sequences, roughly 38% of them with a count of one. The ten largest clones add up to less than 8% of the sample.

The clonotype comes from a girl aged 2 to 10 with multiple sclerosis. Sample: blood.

The CDR3 region reads CASTPGLAGQETQYF. The nucleotide sequence reads as follows: TGTGCCAGCACCCCCGGACTAGCGGGCCAAGAGACCCAGTACTTC. Recombination linked TRBV7-2 to TRBJ2-5, with TRBD2 matching 11 junction bases. CDR1 and CDR2, per the germline V gene, are SGHTA and FQGNSA. The CDR3 covers 15 residues, taking in both the cysteine and the phenylalanine. Only CDR3 DNA is held: 45 bases, read in frame from base 1. Trimming accounts for 7 bases at V and 1 base at J, while the number of junction bases matched to no gene is 5.